This record concerns one TCR beta chain sequence. This record belongs to a study of blood T cell repertoires in COVID-19. Original processing notes: From reference gene primer amplification, estimates of nucleated cell counts were derived. Some clones are missing from TCRdb's copy, which holds only in-frame ones; the method was immunoSEQ multiplex PCR. V and J calls plus clone size are reproduced from that table; the DNA served to infer D and trimming. The table includes 250,000 to 350,000 clones, roughly 87% detected once. With 1 base removed from V and 0 bases from J, the gap between germline ends came to 17 bases. Germline V CDR1 and CDR2: SGHTS, YDEGEE. CDR3 length: 18 amino acids.

The receptor's source is a man younger than 35 with active or convalescent COVID-19. The sample was peripheral blood. The chain recombines TRBV5-8 with TRBJ1-3; D is ambiguous. The CDR3 DNA is TGTGCCAGCAGCTTGTCGGAGGACGCGATGAGCTCTGGAAACACCATATATTTT. This translates into CASSLSEDAMSSGNTIYF.